This T cell receptor (beta chain) was sequenced during a study of spatial heterogeneity in lung cancer. This clonotype was seen many times. The V gene lost 3 bases and the J gene lost 8 bases, with 5 bases spanning the gap. This CDR3 is 12 amino acids long. TCRdb ran MiXCR on the 5' RACE reads and lists one entry per CDR3 protein. The sample holds about 5,000 distinct CDR3 sequences; 15% to 20% are singletons and the top ten take approximately 22%. Time point defined: sample taken at primary tumor resection. Unsorted whole RNA samples from tumor, nontumor lung or frozen PBMC were sequenced. The clonotype comes from a male donor with early-stage non-small cell lung cancer. The rearrangement uses TRBV12-3 or TRBV12-4 and TRBJ1-6, with D uncertain. This material consisted of normal lung tissue next to the tumor, taken at surgery. The CDR3 bases are TGTGCCAGCAGTTTGAGGGATTCACCCCTCCACTTT. This sequence encodes CASSLRDSPLHF.